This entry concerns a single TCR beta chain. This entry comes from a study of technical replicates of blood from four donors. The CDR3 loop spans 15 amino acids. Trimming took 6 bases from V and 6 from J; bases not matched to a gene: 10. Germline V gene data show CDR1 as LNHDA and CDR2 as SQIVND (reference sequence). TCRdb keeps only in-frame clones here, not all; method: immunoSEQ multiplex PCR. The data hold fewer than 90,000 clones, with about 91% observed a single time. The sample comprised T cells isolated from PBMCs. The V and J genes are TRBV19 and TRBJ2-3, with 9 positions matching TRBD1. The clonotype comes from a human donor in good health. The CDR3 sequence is CASSFPGQGVDTQYF. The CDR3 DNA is TGTGCCAGTAGCTTCCCGGGACAGGGAGTCGATACGCAGTATTTT.